A single sample gave rise to the 17 T cell receptor beta chains below, sequenced in a study of CD8 T cells in ankylosing spondylitis. Points from the study as a whole: A TCR beta motif of eight or nine highly homologous variants seemed to mark ankylosing spondylitis blood.

For these receptors, no antigen is known. TCRdb re-called the 5' RACE reads through MiXCR, storing one row per CDR3 protein. This sample has some 840,000 distinct CDR3 sequences; 12% occur once, and the top ten carry approximately 0.46%. Sequenced: blood, either unsorted or a sorted T cell fraction (not recorded which). The source is a male donor with ankylosing spondylitis.

The chain recombines TRBV5-1 with TRBJ1-2; D is undetermined. The CDR3 totals 14 residues. V shed 0 bases and J shed 3 bases, with 9 bases lying between them. CDR1 and CDR2 (germline): SGHRS, YFSETQ. CDR3 sequence: CASSLAFEDYGYTF. The CDR3 DNA sequence: TGCGCCAGCAGCTTGGCGTTTGAGGACTATGGCTACACCTTC.

This clonotype was observed at least ten times. The chain links TRBV20-1 to TRBJ1-5; D unresolved. The CDR3 runs 12 residues. Germline V gene data show CDR1 as DFQATT and CDR2 as SNEGSKA (reference sequence). Trimming left V 2 bases short and J 7 bases short, with 9 bases between. This chain's CDR3 is CSARRKNQPQHF. CDR3 in DNA: TGCAGTGCTAGACGGAAAAACCAGCCCCAGCATTTT.

This clonotype was counted ten times or more. The rearrangement links TRBV12-3 or TRBV12-4 to TRBJ2-1; D possibly corresponds to TRBD2 (5 bases). This CDR3 has 16 residues. Trimming took 8 bases from V and 2 from J, leaving 19 bases between them. The CDR3 here is CASGGLTRRPYNEQFF. CDR3 coding DNA: TGTGCCAGCGGTGGTTTGACAAGGAGGCCCTACAATGAGCAGTTCTTC.

The chain links TRBV5-1 to TRBJ2-3; 7 bases align to TRBD2. The CDR3 length is 16 residues. Losses at the gene ends were 0 bases for V and 1 base for J; bases not matched to a gene: 5. Germline CDR1 SGHRS, CDR2 YFSETQ. CDR3 coding DNA: TGCGCCAGCAGCTTGGGGGACTACGTGGGCACAGATACGCAGTATTTT. Translation gives CASSLGDYVGTDTQYF.

This clonotype was detected only a few times. V and J are TRBV20-1 and TRBJ2-1, with TRBD2 identical over 7 bases. The V gene end was trimmed by 4 bases and the J gene end by 4 bases; junction bases not matched to a gene: 7. Germline V lookup: CDR1 DFQATT, CDR2 SNEGSKA (reference sequence). The CDR3 contains 14 residues. CDR3 DNA sequence: TGCAGTGCTACTTGGGACTATCCATACAATGAGCAGTTCTTC. Protein sequence: CSATWDYPYNEQFF.

The chain uses TRBV9 and TRBJ2-5; D perhaps matches TRBD1 (6 bases). Germline assignment: CDR1 SGDLS and CDR2 YYNGEE. This CDR3 is built from 14 residues. Trimming left V 0 bases short and J 4 bases short, with 10 bases between. CDR3 amino acids: CASSVDWGPETQYF. As DNA, the CDR3 is TGTGCCAGCAGCGTAGATTGGGGGCCAGAGACCCAGTACTTC.

This clonotype was recorded at least ten times. J is TRBJ1-6 and V is TRBV20-1, with TRBD1 as a possible D gene (5 bases). Germline CDR1 and CDR2: DFQATT and SNEGSKA (reference sequence). This CDR3 has 15 amino acids. V was trimmed by 6 bases and J by 0 bases, leaving 12 bases between them. The CDR3 coding sequence is TGCAGTGCCTCGACAGACAGCTCCTATAATTCACCCCTCCACTTT. Translation: CSASTDSSYNSPLHF.

The chain uses TRBV4-1 and TRBJ2-1, with a weak D call TRBD2 (6 bases). Germline-derived CDR1 and CDR2 are MGHRA and YSYEKL. V lost 3 bases and J 6 bases, leaving 12 bases between the germline ends. This CDR3 spans 14 amino acids. The chain's CDR3 is CASSHETRSNEQFF. The CDR3 DNA follows: TGCGCCAGCAGCCATGAGACTAGGTCCAATGAGCAGTTCTTC.

This clonotype was detected a few times. The chain carries TRBV7-3 and TRBJ1-1; tentatively, D is TRBD1 (5 bases). Germline V gene lookup returns CDR1 SGHTA and CDR2 FQGTGA. This CDR3 contains 13 residues. Trimming shortened V by 4 bases and J by 8 bases, and 14 bases separated the two germline ends. The CDR3 region is CASSSRGQGEAFF. CDR3 in DNA: TGTGCCAGCAGCTCCCGGGGCCAGGGAGAAGCTTTCTTT. The full variable domain, its missing parts supplied by reference TRBV7-3 and TRBJ1-1, is GAGVSQTPSNKVTEKGKYVELRCDPISGHTALYWYRQSLGQGPEFLIYFQGTGAADDSGLPNDRFFAVRPEGSVSTLKIQRTERGDSAVYLCASSSRGQGEAFFGQGTRLTVV.

There are many counts of this clonotype. The chain is built from TRBV29-1 and TRBJ1-1; TRBD1 matches 7 bases. Germline CDR1 is SQVTM and CDR2 is ANQGSEA. The CDR3 totals 13 residues. The J segment lost 3 bases and the V segment lost 7 bases, leaving 8 bases of the junction unmatched. CDR3 loop: CSGSGQVDTEAFF. The CDR3 DNA reads TGCAGCGGTTCAGGACAGGTGGACACTGAAGCTTTCTTT.

This chain joins TRBV20-1 and TRBJ1-1, with 9 bases identical to TRBD1. This CDR3 is built from 12 residues. The V segment lost 7 bases and the J segment 7 bases; nucleotides outside the gene matches: 7. The germline V gene has CDR1 DFQATT and CDR2 SNEGSKA (reference sequence). Here the CDR3 DNA reads TGCAGTGACTACAGGGGGCATGGTGAAGCTTTCTTT. This gives the protein CSDYRGHGEAFF.

This clonotype was found a few times. The chain's CDR3 is CASSLTGPQKPQHF. The CDR3 DNA follows: TGTGCCAGCTCACTTACAGGGCCCCAGAAGCCCCAGCATTTT. V usage is TRBV18 and J usage is TRBJ1-5; possible D gene TRBD1, 6 bases. V lost 4 bases to trimming and J lost 8 bases, with 15 bases between them. This CDR3 region has 14 residues. Germline V gives CDR1 KGHSH, CDR2 LQKENI.

This clonotype occurred a few times. The genes are TRBV10-1 and TRBJ2-5; TRBD2 aligns across 10 bases. Germline loops: CDR1 WNHNN, CDR2 SYGVQD (reference sequence). The CDR3 extends over 15 amino acids. Unmatched junction bases numbered 5, after V lost 2 bases and J lost 5 bases. This CDR3 reads CASSEQAGGHETQYF. Written as DNA, the CDR3 is TGCGCCAGCAGTGAGCAAGCGGGAGGGCATGAGACCCAGTACTTC.

This clonotype has just a few counts. The chain combines TRBV11-2 with TRBJ2-5; 11 nucleotides match TRBD2. The trim removed 4 bases at V and 3 bases at J, leaving 13 bases unmatched. Germline loops: CDR1 SGHAT, CDR2 FQNNGV. The CDR3 totals 18 residues. CDR3 loop: CASSSRGLAGGMEETQYF. The CDR3 bases are TGTGCCAGCAGCTCCCGGGGTCTAGCGGGAGGTATGGAAGAGACCCAGTACTTC.

The J gene is TRBJ1-4, the V gene TRBV5-1; possible D gene TRBD1, 5 bases. Germline values: CDR1 SGHRS, CDR2 YFSETQ. V was pared by 0 bases and J by 7 bases, with 16 bases between. The length of the CDR3 is 16 residues. In DNA form, the CDR3 reads TGCGCCAGCAGCTTGGGGACCAGGGACGATTCTGAAAAACTGTTTTTT. Amino acid sequence: CASSLGTRDDSEKLFF.

The sample holds a few counts of this clonotype. V usage is TRBV5-6 and J usage is TRBJ2-7; 8 nucleotides match TRBD1. CDR3 length equals 16 residues. V lost 0 bases and J lost 4; bases outside the gene matches: 9. CDR1 and CDR2 from the germline V gene are SGHDT and YYEEEE. CDR3 loop: CASSLAPTGAAYEQYF. CDR3 sequence (DNA): TGTGCCAGCAGCTTGGCGCCGACAGGGGCGGCGTACGAGCAGTACTTC.

At least ten counts were recorded for this clonotype. The V and J genes are TRBV4-2 and TRBJ1-3, with D hard to call. In germline, CDR1 is LGHNA, CDR2 YNFKEQ. The CDR3 covers 12 residues. Trimming shortened V by 0 bases and J by 5 bases, and 2 bases separated the two germline ends. This CDR3 is CASSQERNTIYF. The CDR3 DNA reads as TGTGCCAGCAGCCAAGAGCGAAACACCATATATTTT.